This T cell receptor (beta chain) was sequenced in a study of CD8 T cells in Susac syndrome. Study-level findings and limits: The study admitted that it had a relatively small number of individuals in its TCR sequencing and HLA analysis.

Comments on this clonotype: Its antigen remains unknown.

Sequencing targeted TCR beta in blood CD8+ and CD4+ T cells. TEMRA cells were FACS-enriched, with CD8+ and CD4+ T cells isolated negatively. Reverse transcription of about 0.45 to 1 ug RNA used random hexamers. It was immunoSEQ multiplex PCR that amplified TCR beta CDR3 across 54 Vbeta and 13 Jbeta. TCRdb used MiXCR to reprocess the immunoSEQ multiplex PCR reads, holding one entry per CDR3 protein. This sample has roughly 200,000 distinct CDR3 sequences; 85% to 95% occur once, and the top ten carry approximately 0.08%. The source is a human donor with multiple sclerosis. Sequencing was performed on CD4+ T cells from PBMCs.

The CDR3 bases are TGTGCCTGGAGTGTTGGGGGCGATCAGCCCCAGCATTTT. This encodes CAWSVGGDQPQHF. The chain carries TRBV30 and TRBJ1-5; perhaps TRBD1 as D (6 bases). CDR1 is GTSNPN and CDR2 is SVGIG in the germline V gene (reference sequence). This CDR3 region has 13 residues. Trimming cost V 0 bases and J 5 bases, with 8 bases left between them.